The 18 T cell receptor beta chains below come from one sample, sequenced in a study of cytomegalovirus exposure and HLA in healthy donors. Both 60 Vbeta primers and 13 Jbeta primers went into the PCR. Data came from immunoSEQ multiplex PCR; TCRdb stores just in-frame clones and leaves some out. This sample carries 180,000 or so clones, around four fifths of them seen once, and the ten largest clones take 2.5% to 4%. The sample was PBMCs. Source of these receptors: a female donor in good health and CMV-seronegative.

This CDR3 reads CASSVGLAGVSDTQYF. Written as DNA, the CDR3 is TGTGCCAGCAGCGTGGGACTAGCGGGGGTTTCAGATACGCAGTATTTT. The chain links TRBV7-8 to TRBJ2-3, with 14 nucleotides matching TRBD2. CDR1 and CDR2 (germline): SGHVS, FQNEAQ. CDR3 length: 16 amino acids. V dropped 5 bases and J dropped 4; count of bases not matched to a gene: 5. The full variable domain, its missing parts supplied by reference TRBV7-8 and TRBJ2-3, is GAGVSQSPRYKVAKRGQDVALRCDPISGHVSLFWYQQALGQGPEFLTYFQNEAQLDKSGLPSDRFFAERPEGSVSTLKIQRTQQEDSAVYLCASSVGLAGVSDTQYFGPGTRLTVL.

This clone was seen only a few times. The chain has TRBV5-4 and TRBJ1-4, with 9 bases lining up with TRBD1. From germline, CDR1 is SGHNT and CDR2 YYREEE (reference sequence). Trimming at V came to 3 bases and at J to 6 bases, leaving 3 bases not matched to a gene. The CDR3 totals 14 residues. The CDR3 DNA follows: TGTGCCAGCAGCTCCGACAGGGGGGATGAAAAACTGTTTTTT. This sequence encodes CASSSDRGDEKLFF.

The genes are TRBV18 and TRBJ1-1; D is undetermined. The CDR3 is 13 residues long. V was trimmed by 3 bases and J by 7 bases, leaving 12 bases between them. Germline V CDR1 and CDR2: KGHSH, LQKENI. CDR3 in DNA: TGTGCCAGCTCACCCTCGAGGGAAAATGAAGCTTTCTTT. Translated: CASSPSRENEAFF.

This clone has just a few counts. DNA for the CDR3: TGTGCCAGCAGCCTCCTCGATGCGAGAAACACCATATATTTT. As protein: CASSLLDARNTIYF. The chain combines TRBV9 with TRBJ1-3; D not resolved. Trimming stripped 4 bases from V and 5 bases from J, with 13 bases between. This CDR3 contains 14 residues. CDR1 is SGDLS and CDR2 is YYNGEE in the germline V gene.

The genes are TRBV5-1 and TRBJ2-1, with 8 nucleotides matching TRBD2. Germline lookup yields CDR1 SGHRS and CDR2 YFSETQ. The trim removed 3 bases at V and 3 bases at J, leaving 11 bases unmatched. The CDR3 totals 17 residues. The CDR3 DNA reads TGCGCCAGCAGCTCTGAGCGGGAGCGACCCTACTACAATGAGCAGTTCTTC. Protein: CASSSERERPYYNEQFF.

The genes are TRBV19 and TRBJ2-7; D perhaps matches TRBD1 (5 bases). CDR1 LNHDA and CDR2 SQIVND come from the germline V gene (reference sequence). V lost 5 bases and J lost 3, with 14 bases in between. The CDR3 loop spans 14 amino acids. The DNA for the CDR3 is TGTGCCAGTAGTGGGGCAGGATCTGACTACGAGCAGTACTTC. Protein sequence: CASSGAGSDYEQYF.

The chain employs TRBV19 and TRBJ2-2; 8 bases agree with TRBD1. Germline loops: CDR1 LNHDA, CDR2 SQIVND (reference sequence). There are 15 residues in the CDR3. After removal of 5 bases from V and 4 bases from J, the junction contained 6 bases not matched to a gene. Here the CDR3 reads CASSGETGATGELFF. CDR3 bases: TGTGCCAGTAGTGGTGAGACAGGGGCCACCGGGGAGCTGTTTTTT.

This clone was seen a few times. The chain has TRBV6-5 and TRBJ1-4, with a possible D match to TRBD1 (5 bases). V was shortened by 2 bases and J by 7 bases, with 17 bases between the two germline ends. The CDR3 totals 16 residues. Germline CDR1 reads MNHEY; CDR2 reads SVGAGI. As DNA, the CDR3 is TGTGCCAGCAGTTACCGGCTTGACAGTTCTAGTGAAAAACTGTTTTTT. Its translation: CASSYRLDSSSEKLFF.

The chain carries TRBV6-5 and TRBJ1-2; 8 bases agree with TRBD1. This CDR3 has 13 amino acids. The germline V gene has CDR1 MNHEY and CDR2 SVGAGI. V trimming: 6 bases; J trimming: 5 bases; junction bases outside the gene matches: 5. CDR3 bases: TGTGCCAGCAGCCAGACAGGGGTTTATGGCTACACCTTC. Amino acid sequence: CASSQTGVYGYTF.

This clone is a singleton in its sample. The chain carries TRBV7-8 and TRBJ1-5, with D maybe TRBD1 (6 bases). V was clipped by 0 bases and J by 7 bases, with 19 bases between them. Germline V gene sequence: CDR1 SGHVS, CDR2 FQNEAQ. The CDR3 runs 17 residues. The CDR3 region is CASSLATGTGFGQPQHF. DNA of the CDR3: TGTGCCAGCAGCTTAGCAACGGGTACAGGGTTCGGGCAGCCCCAGCATTTT.

This clone was seen more than once but under ten times. V gene TRBV5-1 combines with J gene TRBJ2-3; D is perhaps TRBD1 (5 bases). The ends were cut back, 0 bases at V and 6 bases at J, with 5 bases in the middle. The CDR3 sequence is 12 residues long. In germline, CDR1 is SGHRS, CDR2 YFSETQ. CDR3 nucleotide sequence: TGCGCCAGCAGCTTGGAGGGGGATACGCAGTATTTT. Its protein is CASSLEGDTQYF.

The chain couples TRBV9 to TRBJ2-1; D may be TRBD1 (5 bases). The CDR3 runs to 15 residues. Germline V lookup: CDR1 SGDLS, CDR2 YYNGEE. The germline V and J ends were trimmed by 0 bases and 0 bases, with 7 bases remaining between them. CDR3 nucleotide sequence: TGTGCCAGCAGCGTAGAACAGGACTCCTACAATGAGCAGTTCTTC. This codes for CASSVEQDSYNEQFF.

The chain uses TRBV14 and TRBJ1-2, with D hard to call. V lost 2 bases to trimming and J lost 4 bases, with 11 bases between them. Germline CDR1 and CDR2: SGHDN and FVKESK. This CDR3 is 14 amino acids long. The CDR3 loop reads CASSQPLSPYGYTF. The DNA for the CDR3 is TGTGCCAGCAGCCAACCCCTATCCCCCTATGGCTACACCTTC.

The chain is built from TRBV5-4 and TRBJ2-1, with 11 bases fitting TRBD1. This CDR3 has 17 residues. Germline loops: CDR1 SGHNT, CDR2 YYREEE (reference sequence). Germline trimming cut 4 bases from V and 5 bases from J; bases unmatched to any gene: 11. CDR3 DNA: TGTGCCAGCAGCCCAACGGCGGGGACAGGGGGAAACAATGAGCAGTTCTTC. It specifies CASSPTAGTGGNNEQFF.

The V and J genes are TRBV9 and TRBJ1-6, with TRBD1 matching 9 bases. Losses at the gene ends were 0 bases for V and 5 bases for J; bases not matched to a gene: 6. The germline gives CDR1 SGDLS, CDR2 YYNGEE. There are 17 residues in the CDR3. The chain's CDR3 is CASSVGDREFDNSPLHF. CDR3 nucleotides: TGTGCCAGCAGCGTAGGGGACAGGGAATTTGATAATTCACCCCTCCACTTT.

This rearrangement joins TRBV11-3 to TRBJ2-7; TRBD1 matches 7 bases. Trimming at V came to 3 bases and at J to 5 bases, leaving 10 bases not matched to a gene. This CDR3 comprises 15 residues. The germline gives CDR1 SGHNT, CDR2 YENEEA. The CDR3 nucleotides are TGTGCCAGCAGCTTGGGCAGGGGGATGAGAAACGAGCAGTACTTC. Protein: CASSLGRGMRNEQYF.

The chain joins TRBV28 to TRBJ2-5; 9 bases line up with TRBD1. The CDR3 is 16 amino acids. In germline, CDR1 is MDHEN, CDR2 SYDVKM. Unmatched junction bases numbered 15, after V lost 8 bases and J lost 5 bases. In DNA, the CDR3 is TGTGCCAGCTCCGAGTCCCCGGGACAGGGATGGGAGACCCAGTACTTC. This encodes CASSESPGQGWETQYF.

The chain uses TRBV11-1 and TRBJ1-1, with D unresolved. Germline CDR1 and CDR2: SGHAT and FQDESV (reference sequence). V was pared by 5 bases and J by 0 bases, with 7 bases between. This CDR3 comprises 13 residues. Written as DNA, the CDR3 is TGTGCCAGCAGCCGGACTCTGAACACTGAAGCTTTCTTT. Translation: CASSRTLNTEAFF. Full variable domain (remainder filled in from reference TRBV11-1 and TRBJ1-1): EAEVAQSPRYKITEKSQAVAFWCDPISGHATLYWYRQILGQGPELLVQFQDESVVDDSQLPKDRFSAERLKGVDSTLKIQPAELGDSAMYLCASSRTLNTEAFFGQGTRLTVV.